A single sample gave rise to the 26 T cell receptor beta chains below, sequenced in a study of blood T cell repertoires in COVID-19. Some clones are missing from TCRdb's copy, which holds only in-frame ones; the method was immunoSEQ multiplex PCR. The sample yields approximately 340,000 clones, around 80% seen once. The sequencing input was peripheral blood. The receptors were sampled from a man between 25 and 39 years old with active or convalescent COVID-19.

The chain recombines TRBV7-9 with TRBJ1-6, with D tentatively TRBD1 (6 bases). The CDR3 totals 14 residues. The germline V and J ends were trimmed by 5 bases and 9 bases, with 14 bases remaining between them. CDR1 and CDR2 (germline): SEHNR, FQNEAQ (reference sequence). CDR3 bases: TGTGCCAGCAGCCAGACAGGACGAGGTTCACCCCTCCACTTT. Its protein is CASSQTGRGSPLHF. Drawing the rest from reference TRBV7-9 and TRBJ1-6, the complete variable domain is DTGVSQNPRHKITKRGQNVTFRCDPISEHNRLYWYRQTLGQGPEFLTYFQNEAQLEKSRLLSDRFSAERPKGSFSTLEIQRTEQGDSAMYLCASSQTGRGSPLHFGNGTRLTVT.

Here the CDR3 reads CASSLGLAGGPYNEQFF. CDR3 sequence (DNA): TGTGCCAGCAGTTTAGGACTAGCGGGGGGGCCGTACAATGAGCAGTTCTTC. This sequence joins TRBV27 and TRBJ2-1; 15 bases match TRBD2. The length of the CDR3 is 17 residues. Unmatched junction bases numbered 3, after V lost 2 bases and J lost 4 bases. Per germline, CDR1 MNHEY and CDR2 SMNVEV (reference sequence).

The chain is built from TRBV6-6 and TRBJ1-1; 7 bases align to TRBD1. The CDR3 contains 15 residues. Germline V gene data show CDR1 as MNHNY and CDR2 as SVGAGI (reference sequence). Trimming cost V 7 bases and J 5 bases; bases outside gene matches: 13. The CDR3 DNA reads TGTGCCAGCAAACCCGGAGGGGGCAGGAGGACTGAAGCTTTCTTT. It codes for CASKPGGGRRTEAFF.

This clone was seen a single time. The V gene is TRBV6-6, the J gene TRBJ1-3, with D unclear. Germline loops: CDR1 MNHNY, CDR2 SVGAGI (reference sequence). With 6 bases removed from V and 9 bases from J, the gap between germline ends came to 9 bases. The CDR3 extends over 11 amino acids. CDR3 bases: TGTGCCAGCAGCCCCTCCCGCACCATATATTTT. This codes for CASSPSRTIYF.

The genes are TRBV11-3 and TRBJ2-5; 8 nucleotides agree with TRBD1. Germline V gene lookup returns CDR1 SGHNT and CDR2 YENEEA. CDR3 length: 17 residues. Trimming took 3 bases from V and 5 from J; bases not matched to a gene: 14. The CDR3 DNA is TGTGCCAGCAGCTTTAGTGGGTCGGCAGGGGGCAAGGAGACCCAGTACTTC. It encodes CASSFSGSAGGKETQYF.

J is TRBJ2-2 and V is TRBV4-1; D may be TRBD2 (6 bases). Germline V CDR1 and CDR2: MGHRA, YSYEKL. CDR3 size: 15 residues. Trimming pared 6 bases from V and 6 bases from J, leaving 17 bases between. CDR3 nucleotides: TGCGCCAGCAGTCAGGGAGATACTAGCTCCGGGGAGCTGTTTTTT. It is translated as CASSQGDTSSGELFF.

The chain recombines TRBV7-2 with TRBJ2-3; a weak D match, TRBD2 (6 bases). Germline values: CDR1 SGHTA, CDR2 FQGNSA. The CDR3 covers 17 residues. With 7 bases removed from V and 0 bases from J, the gap between germline ends came to 20 bases. The chain's CDR3 is CASINRPKTSSTDTQYF. For the CDR3, the DNA is TGTGCCAGCATCAACAGGCCGAAGACTAGTAGCACAGATACGCAGTATTTT.

Notes on this clone: At one end, the junction sequence differs from germline, possibly due to a read error. V and J are TRBV19 and TRBJ2-5; 10 nucleotides line up with TRBD2. CDR3 length: 13 residues. CDR1 is LNHDA and CDR2 is SQIVND in the germline V gene (reference sequence). The DNA of the CDR3 is TGTGCCAGTAGTTCCGGGACTAGCGTCGGGCGTCACTTC. This encodes CASSSGTSVGRHF.

The chain is built from TRBV5-1 and TRBJ1-3, with 10 bases aligning to TRBD1. V shed 2 bases, J shed 4 bases, and the junction held 3 bases outside the gene matches. Germline assignment: CDR1 SGHRS and CDR2 YFSETQ. The CDR3 totals 15 residues. The CDR3 here is CASSFDRGHGNTIYF. Written as DNA, the CDR3 is TGCGCCAGCAGCTTCGACAGGGGGCACGGAAACACCATATATTTT.

This clone has more than one count but fewer than ten. J is TRBJ2-1 and V is TRBV6-5, with TRBD1 identical over 8 bases. This CDR3 comprises 15 residues. The J segment lost 2 bases and the V segment lost 6 bases, leaving 6 bases of the junction unmatched. Germline-derived CDR1 and CDR2 are MNHEY and SVGAGI. CDR3 sequence: CASRQGVNPYNEQFF. The CDR3 DNA reads TGTGCCAGCAGACAGGGGGTCAACCCCTACAATGAGCAGTTCTTC.

This chain joins TRBV3-1 (or the pseudogene TRBV3-2) and TRBJ1-3, with D perhaps matching TRBD1 (6 bases). Trimming took off 6 bases at V and 2 bases at J, with 14 bases between the two ends. Germline CDR1 is LGHDT and CDR2 is YNNKEL (reference sequence). CDR3 length equals 15 residues. DNA of the CDR3: TGTGCCAGCAGGGAACAGGGAGGGACTGGAAACACCATATATTTT. Translated: CASREQGGTGNTIYF.

The J gene is TRBJ1-2, the V gene TRBV5-1, with D tentatively TRBD1 (5 bases). The germline V and J ends were trimmed by 0 bases and 8 bases, with 11 bases remaining between them. The CDR3 totals 13 residues. Germline CDR1 is SGHRS and CDR2 is YFSETQ. As DNA, the CDR3 is TGCGCCAGCAGCTTGGCCCAGGGTTGGGGCTACACCTTC. This codes for CASSLAQGWGYTF.

This clone was seen a single time. The CDR3, as DNA: TGTGCCAGTAGTATTACTTCCAAAAACACAGATACGCAGTATTTT. It specifies CASSITSKNTDTQYF. This chain uses TRBV19 with TRBJ2-3; D not resolved. Germline lookup yields CDR1 LNHDA and CDR2 SQIVND (reference sequence). The CDR3 has 15 residues. Trimming left V 3 bases short and J 2 bases short, with 12 bases between.

This chain joins TRBV29-1 and TRBJ2-3; TRBD1 agrees at 8 bases. Germline CDR1 reads SQVTM; CDR2 reads ANQGSEA. This CDR3 contains 14 residues. V lost 4 bases, J lost 6 bases, and 9 bases stayed unmatched. The CDR3 bases are TGCAGCGTTGTATTGGACAGGGCTGGGGATACGCAGTATTTT. It codes for CSVVLDRAGDTQYF.

This chain uses TRBV9 with TRBJ2-3; 8 nucleotides line up with TRBD1. V lost 2 bases to trimming and J lost 4 bases; unmatched junction nucleotides: 6. Germline CDR1 SGDLS, CDR2 YYNGEE. The CDR3 runs 15 residues. CDR3 DNA: TGTGCCAGCAGCGTGGGACAGGAGGGGGCAGATACGCAGTATTTT. Translated: CASSVGQEGADTQYF.

The chain has TRBV6-6 and TRBJ1-2; TRBD1 might be the D (5 bases). Germline loops: CDR1 MNHNY, CDR2 SVGAGI (reference sequence). The CDR3 is made up of 15 amino acids. V dropped 5 bases and J dropped 2 bases, with 15 bases sitting between them. This CDR3 is CASSPLGVTNYGYTF. The CDR3 DNA reads TGTGCCAGCAGTCCGTTAGGGGTGACGAACTATGGCTACACCTTC.

V and J are TRBV27 and TRBJ2-2; TRBD1 might be the D (5 bases). Between the trimmed V and J ends, which lost 6 bases and 4 bases, there was a span of 15 bases. Germline V gene lookup returns CDR1 MNHEY and CDR2 SMNVEV (reference sequence). The CDR3 contains 15 residues. CDR3: CASSLIRQSTGELFF. In DNA, the CDR3 is TGTGCCAGCAGCCTAATCCGACAGTCCACCGGGGAGCTGTTTTTT.

The V and J genes are TRBV2 and TRBJ1-6; the D gene is possibly TRBD1 (6 bases). This CDR3 is 14 amino acids long. Looked up from germline, CDR1 is SNHLY and CDR2 is FYNNEI. V lost 7 bases and J 10 bases, leaving 17 bases between the germline ends. The CDR3 loop is CASTRGGAGSPLHF. DNA of the CDR3: TGTGCCAGCACCCGTGGGGGGGCAGGGTCACCCCTCCACTTT.

The V gene is TRBV20-1, the J gene TRBJ2-2; 9 nucleotides match TRBD1. V trimming: 3 bases; J trimming: 5 bases; junction bases outside the gene matches: 7. The CDR3 covers 15 residues. Germline lookup yields CDR1 DFQATT and CDR2 SNEGSKA (reference sequence). The CDR3 reads CSASTGGHYTGELFF. The CDR3 nucleotides read TGCAGTGCTAGTACAGGGGGCCATTATACCGGGGAGCTGTTTTTT.

Turning to this clone: The conserved phenylalanine or tryptophan is not found at the CDR3 terminus, so this likely reflects a read error. The DNA is left out, because the CDR3 cannot be placed on it with certainty; the CDR3 is given as TCRdb lists it. Here the CDR3 reads CAWSVMRSGPPVL. The gene calls are TRBV30 and TRBJ2-3; the D call in the table, TRBD2, was not verified against the DNA. The CDR3 is 13 residues long, ends included. Per germline, CDR1 GTSNPN and CDR2 SVGIG (reference sequence).

V usage is TRBV3-1 (or the pseudogene TRBV3-2) and J usage is TRBJ2-7, with D perhaps TRBD1 (6 bases). The CDR3 extends over 13 amino acids. V was cut by 4 bases and J by 4 bases, with 11 bases left in between. Germline CDR1 is LGHDT and CDR2 is YNNKEL (reference sequence). The CDR3 loop reads CASSRAQGYEQYF. CDR3 sequence (DNA): TGTGCCAGCAGCCGAGCACAGGGATACGAGCAGTACTTC.

V and J are TRBV6-5 and TRBJ1-6; D is possibly TRBD1 (6 bases). The V end lost 7 bases, the J end lost 7 bases, and 14 bases lay between the germline ends. This CDR3 has 14 residues. The germline CDR1 and CDR2 sequences are MNHEY and SVGAGI. Here the CDR3 DNA reads TGTGCCAGCACCGAATGGACAGTAAATTCACCCCTCCACTTT. Protein product: CASTEWTVNSPLHF.

The chain uses TRBV11-2 and TRBJ2-1; no definite D call. The CDR3 length is 14 residues. Germline V gene lookup returns CDR1 SGHAT and CDR2 FQNNGV. V lost 7 bases and J 5 bases, leaving 15 bases between the germline ends. The CDR3 DNA is TGTGCCAGCAAGAGGCTACCCAATGACAATGAGCAGTTCTTC. Translation: CASKRLPNDNEQFF.

This rearrangement joins TRBV7-2 to TRBJ2-1; TRBD2 is a possible D gene (5 bases). The V end lost 1 base, the J end lost 0 bases, and 13 bases lay between the germline ends. The CDR3 spans 17 residues. The germline gives CDR1 SGHTA, CDR2 FQGNSA. CDR3 loop: CASSLEYGVFSYNEQFF. The CDR3 DNA reads TGTGCCAGCAGCTTAGAGTACGGGGTCTTCTCCTACAATGAGCAGTTCTTC. Full variable domain (remainder filled in from reference TRBV7-2 and TRBJ2-1): GAGVSQSPSNKVTEKGKDVELRCDPISGHTALYWYRQSLGQGLEFLIYFQGNSAPDKSGLPSDRFSAERTGGSVSTLTIQRTQQEDSAVYLCASSLEYGVFSYNEQFFGPGTRLTVL.

The chain recombines TRBV24-1 with TRBJ2-2, with 7 bases fitting TRBD1. The CDR3 has 16 residues. Trimming at V came to 1 base and at J to 4 bases, leaving 5 bases not matched to a gene. CDR1 is KGHDR and CDR2 is SFDVKD in the germline V gene. This CDR3 reads CATSDFGDRVTGELFF. For the CDR3, the DNA is TGTGCCACCAGTGATTTTGGAGACAGGGTCACCGGGGAGCTGTTTTTT.

This clone was observed a handful of times. Within the sample, other DNA sequences also encode this same CDR3. This rearrangement joins TRBV9 to TRBJ2-3, with 7 nucleotides matching TRBD2. There are 15 residues in the CDR3. The germline V gene has CDR1 SGDLS and CDR2 YYNGEE. Trimming at V came to 4 bases and at J to 4 bases, leaving 9 bases not matched to a gene. In DNA form, the CDR3 reads TGTGCCAGCAGCCCCGGGGGGTCCCGCGCAGATACGCAGTATTTT. Its protein product is CASSPGGSRADTQYF. Full variable domain (remainder filled in from reference TRBV9 and TRBJ2-3): DSGVTQTPKHLITATGQRVTLRCSPRSGDLSVYWYQQSLDQGLQFLIQYYNGEERAKGNILERFSAQQFPDLHSELNLSSLELGDSALYFCASSPGGSRADTQYFGPGTRLTVL.